The clone carrying this T cell receptor beta chain was counted a single time. Its antigen remains unknown. These data originate in a study of CD8 T cells in ankylosing spondylitis. The study, taken as a whole, reports: A TCR beta motif of roughly 8 highly homologous variants seemed to mark ankylosing spondylitis blood. There was reportedly significant enrichment of clones that were disease-linked in matched ankylosing spondylitis synovial fluid.

Making the TCR beta libraries involved quantitative 5'-RACE with molecular barcodes. TCRdb called the 5' RACE reads again in MiXCR, with one record for every CDR3 protein. The sample records 200,000 to 250,000 distinct CDR3 sequences, 10% to 13% being singletons. The material sequenced was blood, either unsorted or a sorted T cell fraction (not recorded which). The receptor was derived from a male donor with ankylosing spondylitis or in good health (not recorded which).

CDR3 in amino acids: CSASSIQETQYF. CDR3 nucleotide sequence: TGCAGTGCTAGTTCTATCCAAGAGACCCAGTACTTC. This chain connects TRBV20-1 to TRBJ2-5; D remains unclear. The CDR3 totals 12 residues. The V and J ends lost 3 bases and 1 base respectively, with 6 bases between them. CDR1 and CDR2 (germline): DFQATT, SNEGSKA (reference sequence).